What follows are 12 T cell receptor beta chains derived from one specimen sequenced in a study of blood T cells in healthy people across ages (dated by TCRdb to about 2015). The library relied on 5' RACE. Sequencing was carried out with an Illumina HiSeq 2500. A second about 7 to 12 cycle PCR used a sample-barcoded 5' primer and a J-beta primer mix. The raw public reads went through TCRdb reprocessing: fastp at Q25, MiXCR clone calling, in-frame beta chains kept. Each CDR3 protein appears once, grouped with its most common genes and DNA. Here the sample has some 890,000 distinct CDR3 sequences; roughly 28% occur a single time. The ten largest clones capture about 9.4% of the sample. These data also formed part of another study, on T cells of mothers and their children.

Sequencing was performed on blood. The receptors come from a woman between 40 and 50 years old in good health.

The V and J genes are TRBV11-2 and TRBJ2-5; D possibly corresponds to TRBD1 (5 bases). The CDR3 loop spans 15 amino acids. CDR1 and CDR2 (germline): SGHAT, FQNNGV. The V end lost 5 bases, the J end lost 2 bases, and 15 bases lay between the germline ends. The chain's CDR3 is CASSLHRMGQETQYF. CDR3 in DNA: TGTGCCAGCAGCCTCCACAGGATGGGGCAAGAGACCCAGTACTTC.

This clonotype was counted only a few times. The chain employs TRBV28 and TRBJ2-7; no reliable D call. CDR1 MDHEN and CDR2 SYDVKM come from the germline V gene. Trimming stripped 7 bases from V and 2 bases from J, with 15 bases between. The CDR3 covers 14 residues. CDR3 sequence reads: CASTQVAGPYEQYF. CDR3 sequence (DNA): TGTGCCAGCACCCAGGTCGCAGGTCCCTACGAGCAGTACTTC.

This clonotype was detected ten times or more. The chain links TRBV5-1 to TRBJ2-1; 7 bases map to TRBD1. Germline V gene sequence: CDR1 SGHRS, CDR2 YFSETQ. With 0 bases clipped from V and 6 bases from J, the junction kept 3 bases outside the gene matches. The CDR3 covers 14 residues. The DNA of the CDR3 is TGCGCCAGCAGCTTGGTTCCAGGGGGCAATGAGCAGTTCTTC. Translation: CASSLVPGGNEQFF.

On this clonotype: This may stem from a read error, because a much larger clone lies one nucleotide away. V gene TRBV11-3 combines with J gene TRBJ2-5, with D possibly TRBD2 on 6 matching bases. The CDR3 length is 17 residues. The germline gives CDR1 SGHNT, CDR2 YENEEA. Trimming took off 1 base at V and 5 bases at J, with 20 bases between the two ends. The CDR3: CASSLGVGDGRFETQYF. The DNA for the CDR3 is TGTGCCAGCAGCTTAGGCGTTGGTGACGGGAGATTTGAGACCCAGTACTTC.

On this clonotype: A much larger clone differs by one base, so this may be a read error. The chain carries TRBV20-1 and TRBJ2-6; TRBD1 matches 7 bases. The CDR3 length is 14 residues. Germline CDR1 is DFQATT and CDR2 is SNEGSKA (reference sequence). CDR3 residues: CGVNRGSGADVLTF. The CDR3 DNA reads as TGCGGAGTCAACAGGGGCTCTGGGGCCGACGTCCTGACTTTC.

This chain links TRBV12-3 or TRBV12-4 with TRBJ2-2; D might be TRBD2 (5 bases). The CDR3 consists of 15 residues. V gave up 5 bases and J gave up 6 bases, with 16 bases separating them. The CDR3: CASSPAPGDAGELFF. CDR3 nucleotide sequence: TGTGCCAGCAGTCCCGCCCCCGGGGATGCCGGGGAGCTGTTTTTT.

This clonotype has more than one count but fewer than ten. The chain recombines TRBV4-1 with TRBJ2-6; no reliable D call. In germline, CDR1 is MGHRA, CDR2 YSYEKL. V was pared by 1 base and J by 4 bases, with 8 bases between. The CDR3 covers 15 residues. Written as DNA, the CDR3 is TGCGCCAGCAGCCAAGGACTCTCCGGGGCCAACGTCCTGACTTTC. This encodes CASSQGLSGANVLTF.

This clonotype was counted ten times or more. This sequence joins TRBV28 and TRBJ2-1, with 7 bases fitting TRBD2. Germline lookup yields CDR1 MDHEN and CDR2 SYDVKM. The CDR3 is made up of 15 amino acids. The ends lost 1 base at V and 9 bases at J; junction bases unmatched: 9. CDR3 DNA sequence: TGTGCCAGCAGTTTATATAGGACTAGACGTGGTGAGCAGTTCTTC. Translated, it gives CASSLYRTRRGEQFF.

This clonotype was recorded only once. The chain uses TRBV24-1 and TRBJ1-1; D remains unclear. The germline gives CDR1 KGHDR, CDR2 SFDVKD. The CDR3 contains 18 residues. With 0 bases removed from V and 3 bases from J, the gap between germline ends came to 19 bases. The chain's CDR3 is CATSDLKREGLQDTEAFF. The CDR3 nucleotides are TGTGCCACCAGTGATTTGAAGAGGGAAGGATTGCAGGACACTGAAGCTTTCTTT.

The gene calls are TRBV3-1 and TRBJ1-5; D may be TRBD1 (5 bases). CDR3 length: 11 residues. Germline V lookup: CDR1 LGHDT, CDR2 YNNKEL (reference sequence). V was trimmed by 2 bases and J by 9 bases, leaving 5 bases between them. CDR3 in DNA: TGTGCCAGCAGCCAAAGGGGGCCCCAGCATTTT. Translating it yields CASSQRGPQHF. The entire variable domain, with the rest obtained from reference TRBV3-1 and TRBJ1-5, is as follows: DTAVSQTPKYLVTQMGNDKSIKCEQNLGHDTMYWYKQDSKKFLKIMFSYNNKELIINETVPNRFSPKSPDKAHLNLHINSLELGDSAVYFCASSQRGPQHFGDGTRLSIL.

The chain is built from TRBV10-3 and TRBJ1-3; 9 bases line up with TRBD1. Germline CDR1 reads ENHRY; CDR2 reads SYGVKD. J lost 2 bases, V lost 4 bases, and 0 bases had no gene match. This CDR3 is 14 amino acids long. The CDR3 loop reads CAISGDRAGNTIYF. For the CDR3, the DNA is TGTGCCATCAGTGGGGACAGGGCTGGAAACACCATATATTTT.

CDR3 region: CAWTGLAGPQYF. CDR3 nucleotides: TGTGCCTGGACTGGACTAGCGGGGCCGCAGTACTTC. This rearrangement joins TRBV30 to TRBJ2-7, with TRBD2 matching over 12 bases. The V gene's germline CDR1 is GTSNPN and CDR2 SVGIG (reference sequence). The CDR3 consists of 12 residues. Unmatched junction bases numbered 4, after V lost 4 bases and J lost 9 bases. Combining the CDR3 with reference TRBV30 and TRBJ2-7 gives the whole variable domain SQTIHQWPATLVQPVGSPLSLECTVEGTSNPNLYWYRQAAGRGLQLLFYSVGIGQISSEVPQNLSASRPQDRQFILSSKKLLLSDSGFYLCAWTGLAGPQYFGPGTRLTVT.